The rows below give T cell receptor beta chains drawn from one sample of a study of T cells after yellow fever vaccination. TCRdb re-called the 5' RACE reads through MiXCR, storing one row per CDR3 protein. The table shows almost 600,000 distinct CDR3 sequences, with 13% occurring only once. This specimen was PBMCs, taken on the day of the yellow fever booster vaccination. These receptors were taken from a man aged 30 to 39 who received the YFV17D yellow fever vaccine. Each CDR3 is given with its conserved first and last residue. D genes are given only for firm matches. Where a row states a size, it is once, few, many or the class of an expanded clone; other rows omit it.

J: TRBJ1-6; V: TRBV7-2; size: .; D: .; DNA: TGTGCCAGCAGCTTATTCAGTGGGAATTCACCCCTCCACTTT; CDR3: CASSLFSGNSPLHF
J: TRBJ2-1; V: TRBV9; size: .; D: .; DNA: TGTGCCAGCAGCGTAGCGCGGAGGAGCTCCTACAATGAGCAGTTCTTC; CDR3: CASSVARRSSYNEQFF
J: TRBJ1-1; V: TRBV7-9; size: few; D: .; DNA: TGTGCCAGCAGCTTAGGACGGGAAGAAGCTTTCTTT; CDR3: CASSLGREEAFF
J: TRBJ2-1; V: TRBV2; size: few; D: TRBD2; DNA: TGTGCCAGCAAATTAGTATCGGGAGGGGTTGATGAGCAGTTCTTC; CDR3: CASKLVSGGVDEQFF
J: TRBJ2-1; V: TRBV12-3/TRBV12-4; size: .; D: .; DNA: TGTGCCAGCAGTTTATCTGTCGGCAAGCAGTTCTTC; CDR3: CASSLSVGKQFF
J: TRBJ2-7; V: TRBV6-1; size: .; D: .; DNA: TGTGCCAGCAAAGAAGCCTACGAGCAGTACTTC; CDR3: CASKEAYEQYF
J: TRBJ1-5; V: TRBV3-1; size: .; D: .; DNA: TGTGCCAGCAGCCAAGGCGGGGGGGGGCCCCAGCATTTT; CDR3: CASSQGGGGPQHF
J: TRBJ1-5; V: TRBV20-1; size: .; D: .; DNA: TGCAGTGCTAGTGGTCAGGGGTTAAGTCAGCCCCAGCATTTT; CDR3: CSASGQGLSQPQHF
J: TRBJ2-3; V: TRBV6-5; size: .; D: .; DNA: TGTGCCAGCAGTCCCCCTGATGATACGCAGTATTTT; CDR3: CASSPPDDTQYF
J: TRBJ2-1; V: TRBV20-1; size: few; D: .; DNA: TGCAGTGCTCCGTGGGGGACCTCAAACAATGAGCAGTTCTTC; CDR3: CSAPWGTSNNEQFF
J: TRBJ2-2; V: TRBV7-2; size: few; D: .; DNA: TGTGCCAGCAGCTTAGCAGACATATCCACCGGGGAGCTGTTTTTT; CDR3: CASSLADISTGELFF
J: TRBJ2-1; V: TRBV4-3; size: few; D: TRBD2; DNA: TGCGCCAGCAGCCATGTACTAGCGGGAGGCCGAAATGAGCAGTTCTTC; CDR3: CASSHVLAGGRNEQFF
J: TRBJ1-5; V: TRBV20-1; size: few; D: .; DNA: TGCAGTGCTAGAGGCATAGGGAATCAGCCCCAGCATTTT; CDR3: CSARGIGNQPQHF
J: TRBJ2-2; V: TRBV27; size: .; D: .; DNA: TGTGCCAGCAGTTTGGTGGCTGCATATACGAGAACCGGGGAGCTGTTTTTT; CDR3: CASSLVAAYTRTGELFF
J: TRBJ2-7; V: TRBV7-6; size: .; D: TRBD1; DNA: TGTGCCAGCAGCTTATCGACAGGGAAGGGCTACGAGCAGTACTTC; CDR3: CASSLSTGKGYEQYF
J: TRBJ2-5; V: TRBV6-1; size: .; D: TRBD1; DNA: TGTGCCAGCAGTACGTACAGGGGTGGTGTGGAGACCCAGTACTTC; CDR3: CASSTYRGGVETQYF
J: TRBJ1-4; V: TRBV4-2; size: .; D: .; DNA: TGTGCCAGCAGCCAAGATGGTGTCGATGATGAAAAACTGTTTTTT; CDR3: CASSQDGVDDEKLFF
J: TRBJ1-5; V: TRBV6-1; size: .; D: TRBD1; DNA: TGTGCCAGCAGCCTCGGGACAGGCGTCGTCGGTCAGCCCCAGCATTTT; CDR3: CASSLGTGVVGQPQHF
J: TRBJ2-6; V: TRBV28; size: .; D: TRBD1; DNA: TGTGCCAGCAGTCGACAGGGGTCTGGGGCCAACGTCCTGACTTTC; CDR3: CASSRQGSGANVLTF
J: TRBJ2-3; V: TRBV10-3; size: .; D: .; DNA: TGTGCCATCAGTGAAGGCGGGCTGTCAGATACGCAGTATTTT; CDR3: CAISEGGLSDTQYF
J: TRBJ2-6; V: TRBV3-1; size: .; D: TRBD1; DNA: TGTGCCAGCAGCAAGCAGGGACAGGTAGAGCTCGGGGCCAACGTCCTGACTTTC; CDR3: CASSKQGQVELGANVLTF
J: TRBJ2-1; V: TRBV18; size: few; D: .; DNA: TGTGCCAGCTCACCCGTAGAGCGGCGGGGGCAGTTCTTC; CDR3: CASSPVERRGQFF
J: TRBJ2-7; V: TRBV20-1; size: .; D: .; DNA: TGCAGTGCTAGAGTGGCGGCCTACGAGCAGTACTTC; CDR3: CSARVAAYEQYF
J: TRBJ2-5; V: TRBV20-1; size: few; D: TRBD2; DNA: TGCAGTGCTAGACCGGGACTAGCGTTGGAGACCCAGTACTTC; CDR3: CSARPGLALETQYF
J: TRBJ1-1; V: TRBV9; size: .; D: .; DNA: TGTGCCAGCAGGTCGTCGGGCGACACTGAAGCTTTCTTT; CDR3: CASRSSGDTEAFF
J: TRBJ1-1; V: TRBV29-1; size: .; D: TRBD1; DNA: TGCAGCGCAGGACAGGGGATGAACACTGAAGCTTTCTTT; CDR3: CSAGQGMNTEAFF
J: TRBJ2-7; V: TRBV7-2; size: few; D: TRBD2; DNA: TGTGCCACCCGGGGGGTATACGAGCAGTACTTC; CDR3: CATRGVYEQYF
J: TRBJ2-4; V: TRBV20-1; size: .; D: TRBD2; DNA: TGCAGTGCTAGTAGCGGGACGAATGGCAAAAACATTCAGTACTTC; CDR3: CSASSGTNGKNIQYF
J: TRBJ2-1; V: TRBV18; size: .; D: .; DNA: TGTGCCAGCTCACTCCAGGGACGGAGCTCCTACAATGAGCAGTTCTTC; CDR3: CASSLQGRSSYNEQFF
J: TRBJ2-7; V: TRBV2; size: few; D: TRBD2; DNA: TGTGCCAGCAGCAAGAGGACTAGCGGAATCTTTAGCTCCTACGAGCAGTACTTC; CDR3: CASSKRTSGIFSSYEQYF
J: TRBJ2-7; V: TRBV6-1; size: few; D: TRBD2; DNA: TGTGCCAGCAAATTAGCGGGGGCCGCGGCCTACGAGCAGTACTTC; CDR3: CASKLAGAAAYEQYF
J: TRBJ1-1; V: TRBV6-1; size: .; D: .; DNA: TGTGCCAGCAGTGACAGGGCCCGGGGACACACTGAAGCTTTCTTT; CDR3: CASSDRARGHTEAFF
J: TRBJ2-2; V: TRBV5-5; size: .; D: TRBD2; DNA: TGTGCCAGCAGCCTTGAGGGACTAGCGGGAGTGTTCGGGGAGCTGTTTTTT; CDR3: CASSLEGLAGVFGELFF
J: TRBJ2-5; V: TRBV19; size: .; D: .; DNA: TGTGCCAGTAGTATCCCGGAACAAGAGACCCAGTACTTC; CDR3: CASSIPEQETQYF
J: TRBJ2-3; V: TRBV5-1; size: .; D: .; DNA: TGCGCCAGCAGCTTGGAAGCGACAGGAGGCACAGATACGCAGTATTTT; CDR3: CASSLEATGGTDTQYF
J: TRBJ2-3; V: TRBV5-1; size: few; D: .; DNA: TGCGCCAGCAGCGGTGCGGGACAGATTGTCACAGATACGCAGTATTTT; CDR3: CASSGAGQIVTDTQYF
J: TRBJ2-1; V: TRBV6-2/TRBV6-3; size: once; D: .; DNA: TGTGCCAGCAGTCACACTAGCCCGGACAATGAGCAGTTCTTC; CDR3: CASSHTSPDNEQFF
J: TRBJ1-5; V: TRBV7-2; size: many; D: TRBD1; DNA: TGTGCCAGCAGCTTATTCGACAGGGTCGATCAGCCCCAGCATTTT; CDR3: CASSLFDRVDQPQHF
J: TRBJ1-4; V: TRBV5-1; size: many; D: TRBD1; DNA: TGCGCCAGCAGCTCGGGGACAGGGGAAAAACTGTTTTTT; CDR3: CASSSGTGEKLFF